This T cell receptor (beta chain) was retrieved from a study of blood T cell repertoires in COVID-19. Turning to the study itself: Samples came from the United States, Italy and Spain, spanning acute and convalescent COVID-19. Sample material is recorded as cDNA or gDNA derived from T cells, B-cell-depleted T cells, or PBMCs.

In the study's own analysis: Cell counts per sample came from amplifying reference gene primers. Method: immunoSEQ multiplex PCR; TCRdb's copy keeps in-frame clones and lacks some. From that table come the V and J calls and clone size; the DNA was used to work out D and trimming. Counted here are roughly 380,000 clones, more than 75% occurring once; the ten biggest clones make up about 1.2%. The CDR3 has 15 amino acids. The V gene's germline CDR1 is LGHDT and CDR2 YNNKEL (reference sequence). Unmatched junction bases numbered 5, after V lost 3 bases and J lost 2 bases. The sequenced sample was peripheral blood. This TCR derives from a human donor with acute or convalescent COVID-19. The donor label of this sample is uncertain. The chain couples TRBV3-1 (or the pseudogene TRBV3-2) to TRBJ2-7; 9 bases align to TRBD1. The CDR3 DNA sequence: TGTGCCAGCAGCCACCCCGGGGACAGGGCCTACGAGCAGTACTTC. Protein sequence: CASSHPGDRAYEQYF.